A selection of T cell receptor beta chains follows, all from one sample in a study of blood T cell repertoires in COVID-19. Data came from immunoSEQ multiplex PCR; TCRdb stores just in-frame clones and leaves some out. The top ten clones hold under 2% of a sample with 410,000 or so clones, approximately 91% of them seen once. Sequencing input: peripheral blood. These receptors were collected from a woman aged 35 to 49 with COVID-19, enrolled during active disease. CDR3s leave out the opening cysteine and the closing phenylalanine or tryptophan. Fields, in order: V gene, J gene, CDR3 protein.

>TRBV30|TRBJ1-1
AWSPPPTGVPPEAF
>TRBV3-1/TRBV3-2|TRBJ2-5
ASSQDHRRWETQY
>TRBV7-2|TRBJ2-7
ASSPGGSGRAYEQY
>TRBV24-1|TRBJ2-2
ATSGIWQGAVGELF
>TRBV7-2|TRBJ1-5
ASSLGSSSQPQH
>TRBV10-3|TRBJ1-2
AISESRGLPGNYGYT
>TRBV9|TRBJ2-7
ASSVASGSYEQY
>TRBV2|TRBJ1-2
ASSERGIYGYT
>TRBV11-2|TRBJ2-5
ASSFLGAQY
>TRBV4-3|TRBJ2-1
ASSPVTSGRGGHNEQF
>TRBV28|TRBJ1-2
ASIFDRGPGGYT
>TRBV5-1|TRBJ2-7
ASSLVVGETYEQY
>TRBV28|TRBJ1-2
ASSSFAPGQRIYGYT
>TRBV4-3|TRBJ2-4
ASSQDFPVNNIQY
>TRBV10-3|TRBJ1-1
AISGLGPTEAF
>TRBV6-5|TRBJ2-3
ASSYTGISTDTQY
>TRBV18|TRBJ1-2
ASSPAASNYGYT
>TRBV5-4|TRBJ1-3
ASSLGGPTAGNTIY